This TCR beta chain was obtained from a study of Graves' ophthalmopathy and Graves' hyperthyroidism. The study's findings and limits: Distinction of ophthalmopathy from stable hyperthyroidism by a 13-signature model reached over 85% sensitivity and 75% to 83% specificity. Detection in blood was also observed for most expanded thyroid clonotypes above 0.001 frequency.

RNA transcripts were the source from which TCR beta CDR3 regions were amplified. The first round was an RT-PCR with HTBI primers, and the second round was a multiplex PCR. One entry per CDR3 protein, called by TCRdb with MiXCR from the multiplex PCR reads. This table holds 450,000 to 600,000 distinct CDR3 sequences, about 35% found once. Hyperthyroidism patients were newly diagnosed, ill under 2 months, and aged 18 to 65 years. Germline CDR1 SGHTA, CDR2 FQGNSA. Losses at the gene ends were 5 bases for V and 6 bases for J; bases not matched to a gene: 9. This CDR3 comprises 14 residues. There are a few counts of this clonotype. The target antigen is unknown.

The chain is built from TRBV7-2 and TRBJ1-1; 7 bases map to TRBD1. The sequencing sample was made of peripheral blood or thyroid tissue (not recorded which). This receptor was obtained from an adult man with Graves' hyperthyroidism. CDR3 in amino acids: CASSDRDRISEAFF. The CDR3 coding sequence is TGTGCCAGCAGCGACAGGGATAGAATCTCTGAAGCTTTCTTT.